The T cell receptor (beta chain) under discussion was sequenced for a study of cytomegalovirus exposure and HLA in healthy donors. General study findings and limits: Presence/absence comparisons presumed near-even sequencing depth among donors. According to the study, around 150 TCR beta chains were cytomegalovirus-associated. A later analysis linked a missense DCLRE1C variant to TCR beta V- and J-gene trimming.

Primers for the PCR totalled 60 Vbeta and 13 Jbeta. Profiled with immunoSEQ multiplex PCR; TCRdb holds only in-frame clones, not every one. The table has about 120,000 clones, 75% seen once. Germline-derived CDR1 and CDR2 are SEHNR and FQNEAQ (reference sequence). V was shortened by 0 bases and J by 7 bases, with 9 bases between the two germline ends. The CDR3 runs 13 residues. Note on this clone: What it recognizes is unknown.

The source of this sequence is a woman between 18 and 30 years old in good health and CMV-seronegative. V and J are TRBV7-9 and TRBJ1-1; perhaps TRBD1 as D (5 bases). Sample: PBMCs. CDR3 region: CASSLAPGNEAFF. The CDR3, as DNA: TGTGCCAGCAGCTTAGCCCCAGGGAATGAAGCTTTCTTT.